Presented here are 8 T cell receptor beta chains from one specimen sequenced in a study of regulatory T cells in long-lasting Graves disease. Construction of the TCR beta libraries employed iRepertoire HTBI primers in conjunction with Arm-PCR of CDR3 regions. A single record per CDR3 protein comes from TCRdb applying MiXCR to the multiplex PCR reads. This table holds under 450,000 distinct CDR3 sequences, about a sixth found once. Time point defined: newly diagnosed GD, antithyroid drugs for less than 3 months. The TCR library used RNA extracted from PBMCs. These data were likewise used in another study, on T cells in Graves' hyperthyroidism and ophthalmopathy.

The sequencing used peripheral blood mononuclear cells (PBMCs), collected at new diagnosis, from a patient treated with antithyroid drugs. Every receptor here comes from a woman between 18 and 29 years old with Graves disease.

On this clonotype itself: One base away lies a much larger clone, so this may be a sequencing read error. This sequence joins TRBV7-9 and TRBJ2-7; 7 positions match TRBD2. CDR1 SEHNR and CDR2 FQNEAQ come from the germline V gene (reference sequence). The CDR3 runs 14 residues. The CDR3 DNA reads as TGTGTCAGCAGTCCTCGCGGGAGAGGCGACGAGCAGTACTTC. Its translation is CVSSPRGRGDEQYF.

This clonotype was detected only a few times. This sequence joins TRBV5-4 and TRBJ2-5, with D perhaps TRBD2 (6 bases). Trimming pared 3 bases from V and 3 bases from J, leaving 9 bases between. The CDR3 totals 13 residues. Germline V gene data show CDR1 as SGHNT and CDR2 as YYREEE (reference sequence). CDR3 DNA: TGTGCCAGCAGCTCCCGACTAGAAGAGACCCAGTACTTC. Amino acid sequence: CASSSRLEETQYF.

The J gene is TRBJ1-4, the V gene TRBV2; 7 bases are a match to TRBD1. The J segment lost 7 bases and the V segment lost 1 base, leaving 6 bases of the junction unmatched. The germline V gene has CDR1 SNHLY and CDR2 FYNNEI. The CDR3 consists of 15 residues. The CDR3: CASSEDRGKREKLFF. The CDR3 bases are TGTGCCAGCAGTGAAGACAGGGGAAAACGTGAAAAACTGTTTTTT. The full variable domain, completed using reference TRBV2 and TRBJ1-4, is EPEVTQTPSHQVTQMGQEVILRCVPISNHLYFYWYRQILGQKVEFLVSFYNNEISEKSEIFDDQFSVERPDGSNFTLKIRSTKLEDSAMYFCASSEDRGKREKLFFGSGTQLSVL.

This clonotype was picked up a small number of times. V usage is TRBV5-1 and J usage is TRBJ2-3, with D maybe TRBD2 (6 bases). This CDR3 spans 15 amino acids. V was cut by 0 bases and J by 0 bases, with 8 bases left in between. The germline V gene encodes CDR1 SGHRS and CDR2 YFSETQ. DNA of the CDR3: TGCGCCAGCAGCTTGGGGACTACTAGCACAGATACGCAGTATTTT. Translating gives CASSLGTTSTDTQYF.

This clonotype showed up many times. The chain carries TRBV5-1 and TRBJ1-2; tentatively, D is TRBD1 (5 bases). The CDR3 covers 12 residues. Trimming cost V 2 bases and J 13 bases, with 15 bases left between them. The V gene's germline CDR1 is SGHRS and CDR2 YFSETQ. The CDR3, as DNA: TGCGCCAGCAGCTTTGATGGGAGTAGGGGCACCTTC. Its translation is CASSFDGSRGTF.

Many counts were recorded for this clonotype. The chain joins TRBV28 to TRBJ2-7, with D unclear. The CDR3 sequence is 12 residues long. The germline V gene has CDR1 MDHEN and CDR2 SYDVKM. V was pared by 4 bases and J by 3 bases, with 7 bases between. The DNA of the CDR3 is TGTGCCAGCAGTTCAGCCCACTACGAGCAGTACTTC. Translation gives CASSSAHYEQYF.

The sample holds many counts of this clonotype. The chain carries TRBV5-1 and TRBJ2-7, with 9 bases identical to TRBD1. The CDR3 is made up of 14 amino acids. V shed 7 bases, J shed 3 bases, and the junction held 8 bases outside the gene matches. The germline V gene encodes CDR1 SGHRS and CDR2 YFSETQ. In DNA, the CDR3 is TGCGCCAGCTCTACCGGGACAGGGCACTACGAGCAGTACTTC. Translated: CASSTGTGHYEQYF.

As to this clonotype: A far larger clone is just one base off, so this is likely a read error. V usage is TRBV12-3 or TRBV12-4 and J usage is TRBJ2-7; 7 nucleotides line up with TRBD1. This CDR3 spans 14 amino acids. The J segment lost 2 bases and the V segment lost 4 bases, leaving 5 bases of the junction unmatched. The CDR3 reads CASSSGTEAYEQYF. As DNA, the CDR3 is TGTGCCAGCAGTTCCGGGACAGAGGCCTACGAGCAGTACTTC.